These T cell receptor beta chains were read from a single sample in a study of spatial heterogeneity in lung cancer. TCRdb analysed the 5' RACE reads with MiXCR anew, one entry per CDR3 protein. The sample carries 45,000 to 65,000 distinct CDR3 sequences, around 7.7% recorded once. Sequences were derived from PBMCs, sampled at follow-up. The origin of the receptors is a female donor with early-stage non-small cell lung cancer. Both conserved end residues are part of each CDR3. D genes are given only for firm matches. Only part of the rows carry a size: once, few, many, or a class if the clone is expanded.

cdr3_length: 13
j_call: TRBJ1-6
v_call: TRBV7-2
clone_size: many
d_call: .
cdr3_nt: TGTGCCAGCCAAGTGGGGGGGAATTCACCCCTCCACTTT
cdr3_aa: CASQVGGNSPLHF

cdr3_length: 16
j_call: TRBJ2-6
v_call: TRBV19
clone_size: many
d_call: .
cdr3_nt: TGTGCCAGTAGTTCCAGGGCCAGCTCTGGGGCCAACGTCCTGACTTTC
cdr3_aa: CASSSRASSGANVLTF

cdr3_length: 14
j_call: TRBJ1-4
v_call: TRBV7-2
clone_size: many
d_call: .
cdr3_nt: TGTGCCAGCTCCCTGGCGGGGGCAGGCGAAAAACTGTTTTTT
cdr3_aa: CASSLAGAGEKLFF

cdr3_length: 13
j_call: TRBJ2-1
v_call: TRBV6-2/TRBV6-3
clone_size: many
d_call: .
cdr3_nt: TGTGCCAGCCGGGACCGGACCTACAATGAGCAGTTCTTC
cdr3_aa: CASRDRTYNEQFF

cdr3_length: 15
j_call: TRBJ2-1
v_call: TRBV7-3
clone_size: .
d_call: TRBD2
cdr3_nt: TGTGCCAGCAGCTTCCTAGCGGGGGCATACAATGAGCAGTTCTTC
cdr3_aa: CASSFLAGAYNEQFF

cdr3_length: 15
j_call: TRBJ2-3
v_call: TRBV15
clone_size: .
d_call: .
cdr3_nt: TGTGCCACCAGCAGAGGGGCTAGTGGGGCAGATACGCAGTATTTT
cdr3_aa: CATSRGASGADTQYF

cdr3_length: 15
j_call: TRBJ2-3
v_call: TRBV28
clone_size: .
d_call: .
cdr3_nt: TGTGCCAGCAATCACGGAGGGGGGAGCACAGATACGCAGTATTTT
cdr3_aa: CASNHGGGSTDTQYF

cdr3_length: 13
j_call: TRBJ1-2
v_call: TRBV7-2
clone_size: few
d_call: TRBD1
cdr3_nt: TGTGCCAGCGGACAGGGTACCGCCTATGGCTACACCTTC
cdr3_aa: CASGQGTAYGYTF

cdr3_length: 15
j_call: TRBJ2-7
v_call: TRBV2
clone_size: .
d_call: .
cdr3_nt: TGTGCCAGCAGTTTCCTCGGGTACAACAAGGGCGAGCAGTACTTC
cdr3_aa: CASSFLGYNKGEQYF

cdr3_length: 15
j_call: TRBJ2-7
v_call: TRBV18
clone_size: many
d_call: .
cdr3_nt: TGTGCCAGCTCACTCATTCCCCCTCCCACCTACGAGCAGTACTTC
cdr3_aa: CASSLIPPPTYEQYF

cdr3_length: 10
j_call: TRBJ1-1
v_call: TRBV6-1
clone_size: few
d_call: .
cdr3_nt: TGTGCCAGCAGGGGGGCTTGGGCTTTCTTT
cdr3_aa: CASRGAWAFF

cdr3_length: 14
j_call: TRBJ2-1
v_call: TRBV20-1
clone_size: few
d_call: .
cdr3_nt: TGCAGTGCTCCTTTAACCGGGGGTTACAATGAGCAGTTCTTC
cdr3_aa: CSAPLTGGYNEQFF

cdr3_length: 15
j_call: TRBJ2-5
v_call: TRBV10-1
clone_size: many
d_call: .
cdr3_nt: TGCGCCAGCAGTGAGCCTCAGTTGGCCAGGGAGACCCAGTACTTC
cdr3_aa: CASSEPQLARETQYF

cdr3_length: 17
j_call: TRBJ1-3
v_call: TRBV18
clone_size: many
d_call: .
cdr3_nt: TGTGCCAGCTCACCCTCGACAGCCCAAGCGGCTGGAAACACCATATATTTT
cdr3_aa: CASSPSTAQAAGNTIYF

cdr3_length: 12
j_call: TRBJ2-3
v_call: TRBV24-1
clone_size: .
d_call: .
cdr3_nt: TGTGCCACCTCTATCTCAGGGGATACGCAGTATTTT
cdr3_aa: CATSISGDTQYF

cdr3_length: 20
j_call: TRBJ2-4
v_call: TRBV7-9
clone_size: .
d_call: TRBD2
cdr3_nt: TGTGCCAGCAGCCCGGGGATCGGGACTAGCGGGAGTTCAGCCAAAAACATTCAGTACTTC
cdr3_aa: CASSPGIGTSGSSAKNIQYF

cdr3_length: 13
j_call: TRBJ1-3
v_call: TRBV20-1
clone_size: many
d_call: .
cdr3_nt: TGCAGTGCTAGGTGGCTATCTGGAAACACCATATATTTT
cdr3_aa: CSARWLSGNTIYF

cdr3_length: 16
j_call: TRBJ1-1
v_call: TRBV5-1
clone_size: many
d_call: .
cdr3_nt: TGCGCCAGCAGCTTGGGAACTGGGGGGTTGAACACTGAAGCTTTCTTT
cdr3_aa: CASSLGTGGLNTEAFF

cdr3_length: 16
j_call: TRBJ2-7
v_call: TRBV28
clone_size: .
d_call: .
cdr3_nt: TGTGCCAGCAGTTCTAGGACGGACCCGCTACCCTACGAGCAGTACTTC
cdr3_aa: CASSSRTDPLPYEQYF

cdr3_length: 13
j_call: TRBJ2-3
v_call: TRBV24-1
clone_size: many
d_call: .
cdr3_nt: TGTGCCACCAGTGACGGGGGCTTGCCTACGCAGTATTTT
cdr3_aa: CATSDGGLPTQYF

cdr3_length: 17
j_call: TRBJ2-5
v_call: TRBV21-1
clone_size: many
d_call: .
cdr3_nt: TGTGCCAGCAGCACCCCCCGAGGGGGACTTAAGTGGGAGACCCAGTACTTC
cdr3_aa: CASSTPRGGLKWETQYF

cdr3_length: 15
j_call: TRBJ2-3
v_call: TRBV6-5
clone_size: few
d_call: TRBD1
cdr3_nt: TGTGCCAGCAGTTATCGGACAGGGTTGGGAGATACGCAGTATTTT
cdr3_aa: CASSYRTGLGDTQYF

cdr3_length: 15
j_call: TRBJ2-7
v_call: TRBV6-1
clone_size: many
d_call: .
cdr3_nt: TGTGCCAGCAGTGAACGGGGAGACAGTCTGGGGGAGCAGTACTTC
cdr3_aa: CASSERGDSLGEQYF

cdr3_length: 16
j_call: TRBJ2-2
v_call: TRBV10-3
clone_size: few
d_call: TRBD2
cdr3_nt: TGTGCCATCAGGAAAGCGGGGACCCCGGACACCGGGGAGCTGTTTTTT
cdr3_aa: CAIRKAGTPDTGELFF

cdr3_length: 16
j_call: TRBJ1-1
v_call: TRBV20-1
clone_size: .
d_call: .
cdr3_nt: TGCAGTGCTGCTACCTCAGGACCCCCGGGTAACACTGAAGCTTTCTTT
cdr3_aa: CSAATSGPPGNTEAFF

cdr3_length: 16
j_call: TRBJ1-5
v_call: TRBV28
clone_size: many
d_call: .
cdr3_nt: TGTGCCAGCACCCCTCCCCGCAGGGGAGGAAATCAGCCCCAGCATTTT
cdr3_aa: CASTPPRRGGNQPQHF

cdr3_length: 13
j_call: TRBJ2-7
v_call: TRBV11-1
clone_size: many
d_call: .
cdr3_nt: TGTGCCAGCAGCTTCTCCGGGGACTACGAGCAGTACTTC
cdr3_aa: CASSFSGDYEQYF

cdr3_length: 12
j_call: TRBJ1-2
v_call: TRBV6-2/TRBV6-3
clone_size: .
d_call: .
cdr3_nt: TGTGCCAGCAGTAGGAGGGACCATGGCTACACCTTC
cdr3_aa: CASSRRDHGYTF

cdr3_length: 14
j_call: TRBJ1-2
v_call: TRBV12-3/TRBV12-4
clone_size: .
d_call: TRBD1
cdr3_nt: TGTGCCAGCAGTTTAGGTGACAGGGCCGATGGCTACACCTTC
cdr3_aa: CASSLGDRADGYTF